This passage covers 6 T cell receptor beta chains from one sample sequenced in a study of T-cell reconstitution after alpha-beta-depleted transplantation in children. It was with unique molecular identifiers that the TCRbeta library was prepared. Each CDR3 protein gets one entry after TCRdb re-called the PCR reads with MiXCR. This sample yields hundreds of thousands of distinct CDR3 sequences, of which about 16% are seen a single time; roughly 3.3% belongs to the top ten. Source: PBMCs from the stem cell graft donor, taken from the stem cell graft. These receptors were obtained from a human donor who donated a stem cell graft to a child with acute lymphoblastic leukemia.

V and J are TRBV3-1 and TRBJ2-3; 7 nucleotides line up with TRBD1. The germline V gene encodes CDR1 LGHDT and CDR2 YNNKEL (reference sequence). With 6 bases clipped from V and 6 bases from J, the junction kept 9 bases outside the gene matches. This CDR3 is 14 amino acids long. The CDR3 DNA is TGTGCCAGCAGAAGCCAGGGGGTATTGGATACGCAGTATTTT. Translated, it gives CASRSQGVLDTQYF.

The chain recombines TRBV27 with TRBJ2-7; D may be TRBD1 or TRBD2 (6 bases each). The V end was cut by 2 bases, the J end by 1 base, with 12 bases between. The CDR3 has 15 residues. Germline values: CDR1 MNHEY, CDR2 SMNVEV (reference sequence). The CDR3 DNA is TGTGCCAGCAGTTTAAGGGGGGCAGCGTCCTACGAGCAGTACTTC. This gives the protein CASSLRGAASYEQYF.

This clonotype has ten or more counts. Written as DNA, the CDR3 is TGCGCCAGCAGCTTACAGGGGGCAGGAGAGCAGTTCTTC. Translation gives CASSLQGAGEQFF. The chain has TRBV5-1 and TRBJ2-1; 9 bases are a match to TRBD1. Looked up from germline, CDR1 is SGHRS and CDR2 is YFSETQ. V gave up 2 bases and J gave up 10 bases; unmatched junction bases: 4. This CDR3 is built from 13 residues.

This chain connects TRBV21-1 to TRBJ2-1. TRBV21-1 is assigned pseudogene status. The CDR3 has 14 residues. CDR3 residues: CASSKAGSYNEQFF. The CDR3 nucleotides read TGTGCCAGCAGCAAAGCAGGAAGCTACAATGAGCAGTTCTTC.

The chain employs TRBV6-6 and TRBJ2-1, with 12 bases matching TRBD2. Losses at the gene ends were 6 bases for V and 9 bases for J; bases not matched to a gene: 3. The CDR3 spans 13 residues. CDR1 and CDR2 (germline): MNHNY, SVGAGI (reference sequence). Here the CDR3 DNA reads TGTGCCAGCAGGACTAGCGGGAGAAGTGAGCAGTTCTTC. It codes for CASRTSGRSEQFF.

The chain is built from TRBV11-2 and TRBJ2-5; 16 bases match TRBD2. Trimming at V came to 4 bases and at J to 5 bases, leaving 10 bases not matched to a gene. The germline V gene encodes CDR1 SGHAT and CDR2 FQNNGV. This CDR3 contains 18 residues. CDR3 amino acids: CASSSQGTSGRVFETQYF. In nucleotides, the CDR3 is TGTGCCAGCAGCTCACAAGGGACTAGCGGGAGGGTATTCGAGACCCAGTACTTC.